The 29 T cell receptor beta chains below come from one sample, sequenced in a study of T cells in Graves' hyperthyroidism and ophthalmopathy. Researchers took RNA transcripts and amplified the TCR beta CDR3 regions from them. The HTBI set primed first-round TCR CDR3 RT-PCR. A single record per CDR3 protein comes from TCRdb applying MiXCR to the multiplex PCR reads. Here the sample spans roughly 700,000 distinct CDR3 sequences, roughly a third being singletons. The sequenced sample consisted of blood. Source of these receptors: a woman between 40 and 50 years old with Graves' hyperthyroidism.

As for this clonotype: Compared with germline, one end of the junction differs, possibly owing to a read error. The chain has TRBV11-2 and TRBJ2-7, with D perhaps TRBD1 (8 bases). Per the germline V gene, CDR1 is SGHAT and CDR2 is FQNNGV. The length of the CDR3 is 15 residues. The CDR3 DNA follows: TGTACCAGCAGCTTAACACAGGGGGGGGTCTACGAGCAGTACTTC. Encoded protein: CTSSLTQGGVYEQYF.

This clonotype occurred a few times. V usage is TRBV6-1 and J usage is TRBJ2-7; D unclear. The germline V gene encodes CDR1 MNHNS and CDR2 SASEGT. Trimming pared 3 bases from V and 4 bases from J, leaving 10 bases between. The CDR3 extends over 13 amino acids. CDR3 region: CASSEGMGYEQYF. CDR3 coding DNA: TGTGCCAGCAGTGAGGGTATGGGGTACGAGCAGTACTTC.

This clonotype appeared a few times. The chain combines TRBV7-9 with TRBJ2-7, with 9 bases aligning to TRBD1. Germline CDR1 reads SEHNR; CDR2 reads FQNEAQ (reference sequence). The CDR3 has 15 amino acids. With V trimmed by 5 bases and J by 5 bases, 10 bases remained unmatched. The CDR3 DNA follows: TGTGCCAGCAGCACCGAGACAGGGGGGCGCGACGAGCAGTACTTC. It translates to CASSTETGGRDEQYF.

In its sample, this clonotype was seen many times. V usage is TRBV5-6 and J usage is TRBJ1-1, with no clear D. The CDR3 contains 15 residues. Trimming shortened V by 0 bases and J by 4 bases, and 13 bases separated the two germline ends. The germline CDR1 and CDR2 sequences are SGHDT and YYEEEE. Written as DNA, the CDR3 is TGTGCCAGCAGCTTGGGGGATCGGGGTAGCACTGAAGCTTTCTTT. Encoded protein: CASSLGDRGSTEAFF.

This clonotype showed up just once. The chain is built from TRBV2 and TRBJ1-2; a possible D gene is TRBD1 (5 bases). The V gene's germline CDR1 is SNHLY and CDR2 FYNNEI. There are 13 residues in the CDR3. V was pared by 6 bases and J by 7 bases, with 15 bases between. The CDR3 coding sequence is TGTGCCAGCAGACCGGCTGGGGGGATTGGCTACACCTTC. Residues: CASRPAGGIGYTF.

There are many counts of this clonotype. The chain joins TRBV19 to TRBJ1-1; D remains ambiguous. Germline V gene lookup returns CDR1 LNHDA and CDR2 SQIVND (reference sequence). V was trimmed by 4 bases and J by 0 bases, leaving 9 bases between them. This CDR3 comprises 14 residues. The CDR3 DNA is TGTGCCAGTAGTACATGGACGGTGAACACTGAAGCTTTCTTT. Translating it yields CASSTWTVNTEAFF.

This clonotype has just a few counts. Germline is not matched at one junction end, which may reflect a read error. V and J are TRBV7-7 and TRBJ2-1, with 8 nucleotides matching TRBD2. The CDR3 extends over 13 amino acids. Per the germline V gene, CDR1 is SSHAT and CDR2 is FNYEAQ (reference sequence). This CDR3 reads CASSPTGGTEQFF. CDR3 in DNA: TGTGCTAGCAGCCCTACGGGGGGGACTGAGCAGTTCTTC.

Concerning this clonotype: This likely comes from a read error, as the CDR3 has no conserved phenylalanine or tryptophan at its end. The DNA is omitted, as the CDR3 cannot be located on it reliably, and the CDR3 follows TCRdb's listing. This sequence joins TRBV7-9 and TRBJ2-7; the table calls TRBD1, which could not be checked here. Counting both end residues, the CDR3 totals 12 amino acids. Germline V gene sequence: CDR1 SEHNR, CDR2 FQNEAQ (reference sequence). This CDR3 is CASSSPQMVRDS.

This clonotype was seen repeatedly, ten times or more. The J gene is TRBJ1-2, the V gene TRBV29-1; possible D gene TRBD1, 6 bases. The germline V gene has CDR1 SQVTM and CDR2 ANQGSEA. The CDR3 is 13 amino acids. V was shortened by 2 bases and J by 10 bases, with 17 bases between the two germline ends. The CDR3, as DNA: TGCAGCGTTGAATCGGGGGCTGACGGCGTCTACACCTTC. Residues: CSVESGADGVYTF.

As to this clonotype: A much larger clone sits a single nucleotide away, making a read error possible. The V gene is TRBV29-1, the J gene TRBJ2-7, with D perhaps TRBD2 (6 bases). Germline loops: CDR1 SQVTM, CDR2 ANQGSEA. This CDR3 region has 11 residues. V lost 4 bases and J lost 13, with 17 bases in between. The CDR3 loop is CSVGTTGTPYF. The CDR3 DNA reads as TGCAGCGTTGGGACAACCGGGACTCCCTACTTC.

The chain combines TRBV7-3 with TRBJ1-4; 12 positions match TRBD1. CDR1 is SGHTA, CDR2 FQGTGA, per germline. V trimming: 5 bases; J trimming: 8 bases; junction bases outside the gene matches: 9. This CDR3 has 16 amino acids. The CDR3 DNA is TGTGCCAGCAGCCGGGACAGGGGGCCCGGGGAGGAAAAACTGTTTTTT. Its protein product is CASSRDRGPGEEKLFF.

Comment on this clonotype: The junction departs from the called germline gene at one end, perhaps through a read error. The chain has TRBV12-3 or TRBV12-4 and TRBJ1-5; 9 bases map to TRBD1. The CDR3 sequence is 15 residues long. CDR3 region: CATKPSGTGNRPQHF. CDR3 DNA sequence: TGTGCCACCAAACCTTCCGGGACAGGGAATCGGCCCCAGCATTTT.

The DNA for the CDR3 is TGTGCCAGCAGTTACGAGCGGGGGGGCGACTGCACCGGGGAGCTGTTTTTT. This sequence encodes CASSYERGGDCTGELFF. The chain recombines TRBV6-2 or TRBV6-3 with TRBJ2-2; the match to TRBD2 covers 10 bases. This CDR3 has 17 amino acids. From germline, CDR1 is MNHEY and CDR2 SVGEGT. J was trimmed by 4 bases and V by 2 bases; bases with no gene match: 7.

This clonotype has only one observation. A much larger clone lies one base from this, so it may be a read error. This chain joins TRBV2 and TRBJ1-4; a weak D match, TRBD1 (5 bases). Germline V CDR1 and CDR2: SNHLY, FYNNEI. Trimming took off 3 bases at V and 12 bases at J, with 23 bases between the two ends. The CDR3 sequence is 16 residues long. The CDR3: CASSDRVEAGNEQLFF. DNA of the CDR3: TGTGCCAGCAGTGACAGGGTTGAGGCGGGAAACGAACAACTGTTTTTT.

V and J are TRBV7-3 and TRBJ2-7, with TRBD1 identical over 7 bases. The CDR3 runs to 18 residues. CDR1 is SGHTA and CDR2 is FQGTGA in the germline V gene. Germline trimming cut 6 bases from V and 2 bases from J; bases unmatched to any gene: 19. Written as DNA, the CDR3 is TGTGCCAGCAGGCCTTCATACCACCGGGACAGATTCACCTACGAGCAGTACTTC. Amino acids: CASRPSYHRDRFTYEQYF.

This clonotype has ten or more counts. CDR3 sequence (DNA): TGTGCCAGCAGCTTAGCCGGGGAAAGCTCCTACGAGCAGTACTTC. Translation: CASSLAGESSYEQYF. The V and J genes are TRBV7-2 and TRBJ2-7, with D perhaps TRBD2 (5 bases). CDR3 size: 15 residues. Between the trimmed V and J ends, which lost 0 bases and 0 bases, there was a span of 9 bases. CDR1 and CDR2 from the germline V gene are SGHTA and FQGNSA.

This clonotype was detected a few times. One end of the junction fails to match germline, which may point to a read error. The CDR3 protein is CASSQNQWSSGANVLTF. DNA of the CDR3: TGCGCCAGCAGCCAAAACCAATGGAGCTCTGGGGCCAACGTCCTGACTTTC. The V gene is TRBV5-5, the J gene TRBJ2-6; D is unresolved. The CDR3 runs 17 residues. Per germline, CDR1 SGHKS and CDR2 YYEKEE (reference sequence).

Notes on this clonotype: One end of the junction is discordant with germline, which a read error may explain. This chain links TRBV10-3 with TRBJ2-2; TRBD2 matches 8 bases. This CDR3 region has 15 residues. Germline CDR1 and CDR2: ENHRY and SYGVKD. The CDR3 region is CASSLGLVGTGELFF. CDR3 nucleotides: TGTGCCAGCAGTCTGGGACTAGTAGGAACCGGGGAGCTGTTTTTT.

The table lists this clonotype with a count of one. The chain combines TRBV20-1 with TRBJ2-5, with TRBD2 identical over 9 bases. The CDR3 contains 16 residues. In germline, CDR1 is DFQATT, CDR2 SNEGSKA (reference sequence). V lost 6 bases to trimming and J lost 5 bases; unmatched junction nucleotides: 16. CDR3 region: CSAPGGVAGDWETQYF. DNA of the CDR3: TGCAGTGCCCCTGGGGGGGTAGCGGGGGATTGGGAGACCCAGTACTTC.

This clonotype occurred a few times. Compared with germline, one end of the junction differs, possibly owing to a read error. The chain couples TRBV20-1 to TRBJ1-1, with 9 bases lining up with TRBD1. CDR3 size: 14 residues. Germline-derived CDR1 and CDR2 are DFQATT and SNEGSKA (reference sequence). The CDR3 DNA reads as TGCAGTGCTAGTTTTACGACAGGGGGGTCTGAGGCTTTCTTT. It yields the protein CSASFTTGGSEAFF.

V is TRBV20-1 and J is TRBJ2-1, with 7 bases lining up with TRBD2. CDR1 is DFQATT, CDR2 SNEGSKA, per germline (reference sequence). The V and J ends lost 5 bases and 2 bases, in that order; junction bases with no gene match: 6. The CDR3 extends over 14 amino acids. The CDR3 DNA reads TGCAGTGCTTTCCGGGAGGCCCCCTACAATGAGCAGTTCTTC. This codes for CSAFREAPYNEQFF.

This clonotype was recorded many times. The CDR3 DNA reads as TGTGCCAGCAGCTTGGACAGGGGGCGGGACACTGAAGCTTTCTTT. Translation: CASSLDRGRDTEAFF. V is TRBV7-2 and J is TRBJ1-1, with 11 positions matching TRBD1. Looked up from germline, CDR1 is SGHTA and CDR2 is FQGNSA. V gave up 3 bases and J gave up 3 bases; unmatched junction bases: 3. The CDR3 covers 15 residues.

This clonotype has a count of ten or more. In nucleotides, the CDR3 is TGTGCCAGCAGTTTAATGGACAAGAACACTGAAGCTTTCTTT. Protein sequence: CASSLMDKNTEAFF. V and J are TRBV12-3 or TRBV12-4 and TRBJ1-1, with D tentatively TRBD1 (5 bases). V was pared by 2 bases and J by 1 base, with 8 bases between. CDR3 length: 14 amino acids.

The chain combines TRBV18 with TRBJ1-1; no reliable D call. This CDR3 is built from 16 residues. Deletions cut 0 bases from V and 0 bases from J, with 11 bases between. Germline V gives CDR1 KGHSH, CDR2 LQKENI. The CDR3 region is CASSPPIGVVNTEAFF. The CDR3 nucleotides are TGTGCCAGCTCACCACCGATTGGGGTGGTGAACACTGAAGCTTTCTTT.

The rearrangement links TRBV11-2 to TRBJ1-1; the match to TRBD1 covers 9 bases. The CDR3 is 16 amino acids. Germline CDR1 SGHAT, CDR2 FQNNGV. Germline trimming cut 7 bases from V and 6 bases from J; bases unmatched to any gene: 15. CDR3 DNA sequence: TGTGCCAGCACCCTAATGACAACAGGGGGCGACCCTGAAGCTTTCTTT. This codes for CASTLMTTGGDPEAFF.

V is TRBV10-3 and J is TRBJ1-1, with TRBD1 matching over 7 bases. CDR3 length equals 12 residues. Germline trimming cut 6 bases from V and 8 bases from J; bases unmatched to any gene: 6. CDR1 and CDR2 from the germline V gene are ENHRY and SYGVKD. The CDR3 reads CAISDYRGEAFF. The CDR3, as DNA: TGTGCCATCAGCGACTACAGGGGAGAAGCTTTCTTT.

The chain uses TRBV5-1 and TRBJ2-2; D is undetermined. This CDR3 spans 17 amino acids. Germline loops: CDR1 SGHRS, CDR2 YFSETQ. The V end was cut by 0 bases, the J end by 1 base, with 13 bases between. Here the CDR3 DNA reads TGCGCCAGCAGCTTGGACTTCGTGGCAGGGAACACCGGGGAGCTGTTTTTT. Its protein is CASSLDFVAGNTGELFF. The full variable domain, with the rest looked up from reference TRBV5-1 and TRBJ2-2, is KAGVTQTPRYLIKTRGQQVTLSCSPISGHRSVSWYQQTPGQGLQFLFEYFSETQRNKGNFPGRFSGRQFSNSRSEMNVSTLELGDSALYLCASSLDFVAGNTGELFFGEGSRLTVL.

This chain links TRBV29-1 with TRBJ2-5, with 10 bases matching TRBD1. The V and J ends lost 7 bases and 1 base, in that order; junction bases with no gene match: 6. Germline CDR1 is SQVTM and CDR2 is ANQGSEA. This CDR3 is 14 amino acids long. The CDR3 loop is CSGNRDRGQETQYF. The CDR3 nucleotides read TGCAGCGGCAACCGGGACAGGGGCCAAGAGACCCAGTACTTC.

CDR3 in amino acids: CASSAAGGLNEQYF. The CDR3 DNA sequence: TGTGCCAGCAGTGCGGCGGGGGGTTTGAACGAGCAGTACTTC. The rearrangement uses TRBV2 and TRBJ2-7; 8 bases align to TRBD2. V was pared by 4 bases and J by 5 bases, with 7 bases of the junction left unmatched. Germline CDR1 and CDR2: SNHLY and FYNNEI. The CDR3 is 14 amino acids. Full variable domain (outside the CDR3, taken from reference TRBV2 and TRBJ2-7): EPEVTQTPSHQVTQMGQEVILRCVPISNHLYFYWYRQILGQKVEFLVSFYNNEISEKSEIFDDQFSVERPDGSNFTLKIRSTKLEDSAMYFCASSAAGGLNEQYFGPGTRLTVT.